A single sample gave rise to the 2 T cell receptor beta chains below, sequenced in a study of blood T cells in healthy people across ages (dated by TCRdb to 2013 to 2016). The library was built by means of 5' RACE. Data came from an Illumina HiSeq 2500. The second PCR ran for roughly 7 to 11 cycles and used a J-beta primer mix along with a sample-barcoded 5' primer. The public sequencing data were trimmed at Q25 with fastp and processed into clonotypes with MiXCR by TCRdb, which kept only in-frame beta chains. Identical CDR3 protein sequences are pooled into one entry, listed with their most common genes and DNA. The sample contains hundreds of thousands of distinct CDR3 sequences, roughly 49% of them found a single time. 30% to 40% of the sample belongs to the ten largest clones. Sequenced: blood. These receptors originate from an older woman in good health.

The V and J genes are TRBV6-2 or TRBV6-3 and TRBJ1-5, with D perhaps matching TRBD1 (5 bases). V was trimmed by 8 bases and J by 0 bases, leaving 11 bases between them. The CDR3 has 14 residues. CDR1 and CDR2 (germline): MNHEY, SVGEGT. CDR3 loop: CASSDSHSNQPQHF. CDR3 in DNA: TGTGCCAGCTCCGACAGTCATAGCAATCAGCCCCAGCATTTT.

This chain uses TRBV3-1 with TRBJ2-1; 11 bases are a match to TRBD2. The germline V gene has CDR1 LGHDT and CDR2 YNNKEL (reference sequence). The J segment lost 6 bases and the V segment lost 3 bases, leaving 7 bases of the junction unmatched. This CDR3 comprises 16 residues. The CDR3 region is CASSHYSGRDLNEQFF. The CDR3 bases are TGTGCCAGCAGCCATTATAGCGGGAGGGATCTCAATGAGCAGTTCTTC.